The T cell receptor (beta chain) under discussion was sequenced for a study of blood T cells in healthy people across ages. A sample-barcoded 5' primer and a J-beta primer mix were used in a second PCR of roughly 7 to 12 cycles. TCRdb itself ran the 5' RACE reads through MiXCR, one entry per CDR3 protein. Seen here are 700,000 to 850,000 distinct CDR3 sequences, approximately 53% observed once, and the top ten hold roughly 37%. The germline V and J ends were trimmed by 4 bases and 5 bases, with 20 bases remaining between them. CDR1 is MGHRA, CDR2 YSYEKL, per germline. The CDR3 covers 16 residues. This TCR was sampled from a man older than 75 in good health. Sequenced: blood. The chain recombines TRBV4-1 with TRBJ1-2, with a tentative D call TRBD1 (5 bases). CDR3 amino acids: CASSLIWGGEGYGYTF. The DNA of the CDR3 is TGCGCCAGCAGCCTAATCTGGGGCGGGGAGGGGTATGGCTACACCTTC.